These 8 T cell receptor beta chains were all obtained from the same sample, sequenced in a study of blood T cell repertoires in COVID-19. Measured with immunoSEQ multiplex PCR; TCRdb has only the in-frame clones, and not every one. The sample carries fewer than 85,000 clones, 88% recorded once. The source material was peripheral blood. The receptors derive from a human donor in a cohort sampled during active COVID-19.

The V gene is TRBV30, the J gene TRBJ1-2, with TRBD1 matching over 7 bases. This CDR3 has 13 amino acids. Trimming cost V 5 bases and J 8 bases; bases outside gene matches: 11. Germline V gene data show CDR1 as GTSNPN and CDR2 as SVGIG (reference sequence). CDR3 in amino acids: CAWPARVGGGYTF. CDR3 in DNA: TGTGCCTGGCCCGCCAGGGTAGGGGGCGGCTACACCTTC.

This clone was recorded only once. The chain recombines TRBV6-5 with TRBJ1-5; tentative D call: TRBD1 (6 bases). V gave up 4 bases and J gave up 2 bases, with 6 bases separating them. Germline loops: CDR1 MNHEY, CDR2 SVGAGI. The CDR3 consists of 13 residues. CDR3 sequence: CASSWTGNQPQHF. CDR3 nucleotides: TGTGCCAGCAGTTGGACAGGCAATCAGCCCCAGCATTTT.

The rearrangement links TRBV7-9 to TRBJ2-1, with D perhaps TRBD1 (5 bases). The ends were cut back, 6 bases at V and 1 base at J, with 16 bases in the middle. Germline CDR1 SEHNR, CDR2 FQNEAQ (reference sequence). This CDR3 is built from 16 residues. CDR3 residues: CASRNRPGLSYNEQFF. The CDR3 DNA follows: TGTGCCAGCAGAAACAGACCAGGGTTGTCCTACAATGAGCAGTTCTTC.

V gene TRBV5-6 combines with J gene TRBJ1-3; D is possibly TRBD1 (5 bases). Germline lookup yields CDR1 SGHDT and CDR2 YYEEEE. V was cut by 4 bases and J by 2 bases, with 10 bases left in between. The CDR3 is 14 residues long. Here the CDR3 DNA reads TGTGCCAGCAGCAGCAGGGAAACTGGAAACACCATATATTTT. Protein sequence: CASSSRETGNTIYF.

A remark on this clone: The junction departs from the called germline gene at one end, perhaps through a read error. V gene TRBV7-7 combines with J gene TRBJ2-1, with 8 positions matching TRBD2. In germline, CDR1 is SSHAT, CDR2 FNYEAQ (reference sequence). This CDR3 region has 15 residues. The CDR3 loop is CASSLDGGAFNEQFF. DNA of the CDR3: TGTGCTAGCAGCTTAGACGGGGGGGCTTTCAATGAGCAGTTCTTC.

The chain carries TRBV6-5 and TRBJ1-3, with TRBD1 as a possible D gene (6 bases). Per the germline V gene, CDR1 is MNHEY and CDR2 is SVGAGI. The V gene lost 7 bases and the J gene lost 0 bases, with 13 bases spanning the gap. The CDR3 is 15 residues long. CDR3 bases: TGTGCCAGCAAAGACAGGACAACCTCTGGAAACACCATATATTTT. It yields the protein CASKDRTTSGNTIYF.

This clone was seen once. The chain is built from TRBV18 and TRBJ1-1, with TRBD1 as a possible D gene (5 bases). The germline V and J ends were trimmed by 0 bases and 5 bases, with 10 bases remaining between them. The length of the CDR3 is 14 residues. The V gene's germline CDR1 is KGHSH and CDR2 LQKENI. Here the CDR3 reads CASSPPLAGTEAFF. The CDR3 bases are TGTGCCAGCTCACCACCGCTGGCAGGGACTGAAGCTTTCTTT.

The chain employs TRBV7-8 and TRBJ1-2; a possible D gene is TRBD1 (5 bases). The germline V and J ends were trimmed by 1 base and 8 bases, with 11 bases remaining between them. The CDR3 runs 13 residues. The germline V gene encodes CDR1 SGHVS and CDR2 FQNEAQ. The CDR3 loop is CASSLEHTGGYTF. The DNA for the CDR3 is TGTGCCAGCAGCTTAGAACACACAGGCGGCTACACCTTC.